This T cell receptor (beta chain) comes out of a study of T cells after yellow fever vaccination. The study's findings and limits: Some clonotypes were seen in both the CD4 and the CD8 compartments. These made up a small share and likely arose from convergent recombination. FACS-sorted repertoires could harbor abundant contaminating bulk-population clonotypes. When the response was secondary, it was weaker but reached its peak faster, day 5 versus 15.

For TCR, cDNA came from 5'RACE template switching, which added a universal primer site and UMIs. TCRdb re-called the 5' RACE reads through MiXCR, storing one row per CDR3 protein. The data contain 500,000 to 650,000 distinct CDR3 sequences, 12% of them singletons. V was pared by 0 bases and J by 4 bases, with 14 bases between. This CDR3 is 15 amino acids long. The germline V gene has CDR1 SGHRS and CDR2 YFSETQ. Concerning this clonotype: The antigen is undetermined.

The starting material was PBMCs, obtained on the day of the yellow fever booster vaccination. The chain recombines TRBV5-1 with TRBJ2-7; tentative D call: TRBD2 (6 bases). The TCR was taken from a man younger than 40 who received the YFV17D yellow fever vaccine. In DNA form, the CDR3 reads TGCGCCAGCAGCTTGGGGCAGGCTAGCGTGTACGAGCAGTACTTC. It yields the protein CASSLGQASVYEQYF. The full variable domain, rest sourced from reference TRBV5-1 and TRBJ2-7, is KAGVTQTPRYLIKTRGQQVTLSCSPISGHRSVSWYQQTPGQGLQFLFEYFSETQRNKGNFPGRFSGRQFSNSRSEMNVSTLELGDSALYLCASSLGQASVYEQYFGPGTRLTVT.